This T cell receptor (beta chain) was sequenced during a study of response to subunit inactivated influenza vaccine. Concerning this clonotype: Its antigen is as yet unknown.

MiXCR was run by TCRdb on the RT-PCR reads, yielding one entry per CDR3 protein. Here the sample spans 400,000 to 550,000 distinct CDR3 sequences, roughly 25% being singletons. The germline V and J ends were trimmed by 2 bases and 3 bases, with 12 bases remaining between them. The CDR3 extends over 15 amino acids. Germline V gene lookup returns CDR1 MNHNS and CDR2 SASEGT. Findings and caveats of the study: The authors suggested that few new T cells are recruited per seasonal influenza vaccination.

The chain carries TRBV6-1 and TRBJ2-3; D is unresolved. The material sequenced was CD4+ T cells sorted from PBMCs, taken around 5 days after vaccination. The sequence came from a man in his forties or fifties who received an inactivated influenza vaccine. The CDR3 spells CASSESVIQTDTQYF. The CDR3 DNA sequence: TGTGCCAGCAGTGAATCAGTCATTCAAACAGATACGCAGTATTTT.